Following are 22 T cell receptor beta chains from one sample sequenced in a study of molecular identifiers for immune sequencing clone quantification. TCRdb independently ran MiXCR on the PCR reads; one entry per CDR3 protein. The sample has over 50,000 distinct CDR3 sequences, about a third seen once; the top ten hold approximately 4.2%. Material for sequencing was naive CD8+ T cells from blood, with Jurkat cell RNA spiked in. Subset in this sample: FACS-sorted CD8+CD4-CCR7+CD45RA+ naive T cells. The receptor set was obtained from a human donor in good health. Some libraries in this study had Jurkat cell RNA spiked in.

This chain joins TRBV15 and TRBJ2-5; D perhaps matches TRBD2 (6 bases). CDR3 length equals 13 residues. Germline CDR1 is LNHNV and CDR2 is YYDKDF (reference sequence). Trimming removed 6 bases at V and 0 bases at J, with 8 bases between. The CDR3 DNA follows: TGTGCCACCAGGGGGAGGCACCAAGAGACCCAGTACTTC. Encoded protein: CATRGRHQETQYF.

Concerning this clonotype itself: A read error may account for a junction end that differs from germline. This CDR3 reads CAIRMTVNSEAFF. In nucleotides, the CDR3 is TGTGCCATCAGAATGACAGTGAACTCTGAAGCTTTCTTT. The chain employs TRBV10-3 and TRBJ1-1; tentatively, D is TRBD1 (5 bases). Germline CDR1 and CDR2: ENHRY and SYGVKD. This CDR3 is built from 13 residues.

The gene calls are TRBV4-3 and TRBJ2-3; D uncertain. Trimming removed 0 bases from V and 0 bases from J, with 10 bases in between. Germline lookup yields CDR1 LGHNA and CDR2 YSLEER. The CDR3 length is 16 residues. DNA for the CDR3: TGCGCCAGCAGCCAAGAAGTAGGCCAGAGCACAGATACGCAGTATTTT. Protein sequence: CASSQEVGQSTDTQYF.

This clonotype was seen many times. The V and J genes are TRBV28 and TRBJ2-3, with 11 bases fitting TRBD2. CDR3 size: 17 residues. The germline V gene has CDR1 MDHEN and CDR2 SYDVKM. Trimming at V came to 6 bases and at J to 1 base, leaving 9 bases not matched to a gene. The CDR3 reads CASRKRPGLAGTDTQYF. CDR3 DNA sequence: TGTGCCAGCAGAAAAAGACCGGGACTAGCGGGCACAGATACGCAGTATTTT. Supplemented by reference TRBV28 and TRBJ2-3, the full variable domain reads DVKVTQSSRYLVKRTGEKVFLECVQDMDHENMFWYRQDPGLGLRLIYFSYDVKMKEKGDIPEGYSVSREKKERFSLILESASTNQTSMYLCASRKRPGLAGTDTQYFGPGTRLTVL.

This clonotype was seen ten or more times. The V call is TRBV7-9, the J call TRBJ1-5; 10 bases are shared with TRBD1. Germline CDR1 and CDR2: SEHNR and FQNEAQ (reference sequence). This CDR3 region has 17 residues. The junction had 5 bases not matched to a gene; V was cut back by 1 base and J by 2 bases. CDR3 sequence (DNA): TGTGCCAGCAGCTTAGGCTCCGGGACAGGGGGCAATCAGCCCCAGCATTTT. Its protein product is CASSLGSGTGGNQPQHF.

In the case of this clonotype: Likely a read error: the CDR3 ends without its conserved phenylalanine or tryptophan. The chain recombines TRBV5-6 with TRBJ1-1; D is ambiguous. The CDR3 is made up of 15 amino acids. Germline CDR1 is SGHDT and CDR2 is YYEEEE. Between the trimmed V and J ends, which lost 4 bases and 1 base, there was a span of 14 bases. CDR3 DNA sequence: TGTGCCAGCAGCCCCTATCCGTCAGCGAACACTGAAGCTTTCATT. Protein sequence: CASSPYPSANTEAFI.

The V call is TRBV9, the J call TRBJ1-4; 8 bases match TRBD1. J gave up 7 bases and V 4 bases, and 12 bases lay outside the gene matches. The CDR3 spans 16 residues. Germline CDR1 and CDR2: SGDLS and YYNGEE. CDR3 DNA sequence: TGTGCCAGCAGCCCCCCCGGACAGGGCCTTAGTGAAAAACTGTTTTTT. Translation gives CASSPPGQGLSEKLFF.

This clonotype was seen a few times. The rearrangement joins TRBV27 to TRBJ2-7; 9 bases map to TRBD1. Looked up from germline, CDR1 is MNHEY and CDR2 is SMNVEV (reference sequence). The V segment lost 5 bases and the J segment 2 bases; nucleotides outside the gene matches: 16. The CDR3 has 18 amino acids. The CDR3 loop reads CASSPLLSGTGTPYEQYF. CDR3 sequence (DNA): TGTGCCAGCAGTCCTCTACTCTCCGGGACAGGGACCCCCTACGAGCAGTACTTC.

To note about this clonotype: It may be a read error: a sequence one base away is much more abundant. The chain employs TRBV5-1 and TRBJ2-7; no clear D gene. Germline CDR1 and CDR2: SGHRS and YFSETQ. This CDR3 has 14 residues. V lost 0 bases and J lost 5, with 12 bases in between. The CDR3 spells CASSLGFGSHEQYF. The CDR3 DNA is TGCGCCAGCAGCTTGGGGTTCGGGTCCCACGAGCAGTACTTC.

A word on this clonotype: Sequence at one end of the junction differs from germline and may be a read error. The chain has TRBV28 and TRBJ2-7; 9 nucleotides align to TRBD2. This CDR3 spans 13 amino acids. From germline, CDR1 is MDHEN and CDR2 SYDVKM. Here the CDR3 reads CASILAGEGEQYF. DNA of the CDR3: TGTGCCAGCATTTTAGCGGGAGAGGGCGAGCAGTACTTC.

CDR3 residues: CASSQGPSSGHEQYF. As DNA, the CDR3 is TGTGCCAGCAGCCAAGGCCCCAGCAGCGGGCACGAGCAGTACTTC. The chain is built from TRBV14 and TRBJ2-7; possible D gene TRBD2, 6 bases. This CDR3 has 15 amino acids. In germline, CDR1 is SGHDN, CDR2 FVKESK. Trimming took 1 base from V and 5 from J, leaving 15 bases between them.

The rearrangement uses TRBV9 and TRBJ2-7; 7 bases line up with TRBD2. V gave up 4 bases and J gave up 3 bases; unmatched junction bases: 7. Germline V gives CDR1 SGDLS, CDR2 YYNGEE. The CDR3 spans 14 residues. The DNA of the CDR3 is TGTGCCAGCAGCCCTCGGACTAGGAACTACGAGCAGTACTTC. The encoded protein is CASSPRTRNYEQYF.

The chain has TRBV27 and TRBJ2-3; D is unclear. Trimming removed 2 bases at V and 4 bases at J, with 10 bases between. This CDR3 region has 14 residues. Per the germline V gene, CDR1 is MNHEY and CDR2 is SMNVEV (reference sequence). Here the CDR3 DNA reads TGTGCCAGCAGTTTAACCGGTTGGGCAGATACGCAGTATTTT. Its protein product is CASSLTGWADTQYF.

The chain is built from TRBV6-1 and TRBJ1-4; D not resolved. CDR1 MNHNS and CDR2 SASEGT come from the germline V gene. Trimming cost V 2 bases and J 7 bases, with 11 bases left between them. The CDR3 consists of 14 residues. The CDR3 DNA sequence: TGTGCCAGCAGTGAATTTGGGGTTATTGAAAAACTGTTTTTT. Translating gives CASSEFGVIEKLFF.

J is TRBJ2-2 and V is TRBV28; TRBD2 matches at 10 bases. The ends lost 4 bases at V and 4 bases at J; junction bases unmatched: 9. This CDR3 is built from 17 residues. Germline V lookup: CDR1 MDHEN, CDR2 SYDVKM. The CDR3 DNA is TGTGCCAGCAGTTCTCTTCTAGCGGGAGTCGGCACCGGGGAGCTGTTTTTT. Its translation: CASSSLLAGVGTGELFF. The full variable domain, in which reference TRBV28 and TRBJ2-2 provide the parts outside the CDR3, is DVKVTQSSRYLVKRTGEKVFLECVQDMDHENMFWYRQDPGLGLRLIYFSYDVKMKEKGDIPEGYSVSREKKERFSLILESASTNQTSMYLCASSSLLAGVGTGELFFGEGSRLTVL.

This clonotype was observed a few times. The conserved phenylalanine or tryptophan normally closing the CDR3 is absent here, so this likely arose from a read error. The DNA is left out, because the CDR3 cannot be placed on it with certainty; the CDR3 is given as TCRdb lists it. This chain joins TRBV6-5 and TRBJ2-5; TRBD1 reflects the table's D call only, with no check against the DNA. Counting both end residues, the CDR3 totals 9 amino acids. Germline CDR1 and CDR2: MNHEY and SVGAGI. CDR3 in amino acids: CASSRDARI.

V usage is TRBV7-2 and J usage is TRBJ2-7, with D perhaps TRBD1 (5 bases). Germline assignment: CDR1 SGHTA and CDR2 FQGNSA. Trimming pared 2 bases from V and 4 bases from J, leaving 15 bases between. There are 15 residues in the CDR3. CDR3 DNA sequence: TGTGCCAGCAGCTTAACTTGGGGCGCTGGGTACGAGCAGTACTTC. Encoded protein: CASSLTWGAGYEQYF.

This clonotype was seen more than once but under ten times. The chain carries TRBV28 and TRBJ2-2; TRBD1 agrees at 9 bases. The length of the CDR3 is 15 residues. The germline V gene has CDR1 MDHEN and CDR2 SYDVKM. V shed 7 bases, J shed 8 bases, and the junction held 11 bases outside the gene matches. This chain's CDR3 is CASTTNRGLTGELFF. The DNA for the CDR3 is TGTGCCAGCACGACGAACAGGGGGCTCACGGGGGAGCTGTTTTTT.

The V call is TRBV28, the J call TRBJ1-2, with D possibly being TRBD1 (6 bases). CDR3 size: 14 residues. Germline V gives CDR1 MDHEN, CDR2 SYDVKM. Between the trimmed V and J ends, which lost 5 bases and 8 bases, there was a span of 18 bases. CDR3 nucleotide sequence: TGTGCCAGCAGTCCCATGGGACAACAGGACGGCTACACCTTC. It encodes CASSPMGQQDGYTF.

The rearrangement joins TRBV24-1 to TRBJ2-2; unclear D gene. There are 15 residues in the CDR3. CDR1 is KGHDR and CDR2 is SFDVKD in the germline V gene. With 1 base removed from V and 5 bases from J, the gap between germline ends came to 10 bases. The CDR3: CATSDLLGNTGELFF. CDR3 DNA sequence: TGTGCCACCAGTGATTTACTCGGTAATACCGGGGAGCTGTTTTTT.

The chain joins TRBV12-3 or TRBV12-4 to TRBJ1-2; 7 positions agree with TRBD1. This CDR3 has 12 residues. The junction had 7 bases not matched to a gene; V was cut back by 7 bases and J by 8 bases. The CDR3 reads CASITGAGGYTF. As DNA, the CDR3 is TGTGCCAGCATCACAGGGGCTGGGGGCTACACCTTC.

Concerning this clonotype itself: Given a much more abundant clone one base away, this may be a read error. The J gene is TRBJ2-3, the V gene TRBV6-2 or TRBV6-3; D unresolved. The germline V gene encodes CDR1 MNHEY and CDR2 SVGEGT. The CDR3 contains 13 residues. The CDR3 spells CACSLGWGDTQYF. The CDR3 coding sequence is TGTGCCTGCAGTCTGGGATGGGGAGATACGCAGTATTTT.